This T cell receptor (beta chain) was sequenced in a study of blood T cell repertoires in COVID-19. Measured with immunoSEQ multiplex PCR; TCRdb has only the in-frame clones, and not every one. Of about 60,000 clones listed, over 75% were seen once; the top ten hold around 3.9%. Germline values: CDR1 SEHNR, CDR2 FQNEAQ (reference sequence). This CDR3 has 14 amino acids. Trimming cost V 6 bases and J 2 bases; bases outside gene matches: 6. Sequenced sample: peripheral blood. The TCR was taken from a man aged 65 to 85 with acute or convalescent COVID-19. The gene calls are TRBV7-9 and TRBJ2-7; 8 nucleotides align to TRBD1. CDR3 DNA sequence: TGTGCCAGCAGGCGCGGACAGGGAACCTACGAGCAGTACTTC. Amino acids: CASRRGQGTYEQYF.